The clone carrying this T cell receptor beta chain was found a few times. The data were taken from a study of blood T cell repertoires in COVID-19. Study at large: The United States, Italy and Spain supplied acute and convalescent COVID-19 samples. From T cells, B-cell-depleted T cells, or PBMCs came the material, which was cDNA or gDNA.

As originally analysed: For nucleated cells, counts were estimated from reference gene primer amplification. Only in-frame clones appear in the TCRdb table, and some are missing; sequencing was by immunoSEQ multiplex PCR. The DNA was the basis for D and trimming; V, J and clone size are from that table. The sample yields about 240,000 clones, 87% seen once. The germline V gene has CDR1 MNHEY and CDR2 SMNVEV (reference sequence). Trimming took 4 bases from V and 0 from J; bases not matched to a gene: 9. The CDR3 runs 17 residues. The source is a man aged 55 to 69 who had recovered from COVID-19. The V and J genes are TRBV27 and TRBJ1-2, with TRBD1 identical over 9 bases. The sequencing input was peripheral blood. The CDR3 protein is CASSSGQGRFSNYGYTF. DNA of the CDR3: TGTGCCAGCAGTTCGGGACAGGGCAGATTTTCTAACTATGGCTACACCTTC.